This is a list of T cell receptor beta chains from one sample in a study of T cell responses to AZD1222 COVID-19 vaccine. Sequencing was performed with immunoSEQ multiplex PCR; in TCRdb, only in-frame clones are kept and a portion is missing. Among under 200,000 clones listed, 85% to 95% were seen once. Specimen: peripheral blood, collected on day 0 of AZD1222 vaccination. The receptors derive from an adult in good health. Both conserved end residues are trimmed from each CDR3. The D gene is left open where the match is weak.

d_gene: .
v_gene: TRBV7-9
CDR3aa: ASSPDRDSPLH

d_gene: .
v_gene: TRBV23-1
CDR3aa: ASGMLKLKDQPQH

d_gene: .
v_gene: TRBV4-2
CDR3aa: ASSLQQSSYEQY

d_gene: .
v_gene: TRBV21-1
CDR3aa: ASGLTGDSYEQY

d_gene: .
v_gene: TRBV10-3
CDR3aa: AISQTSRGEQY

d_gene: .
v_gene: TRBV3-1/TRBV3-2
CDR3aa: ASSLGTTGAYEQY

d_gene: .
v_gene: TRBV4-1
CDR3aa: ASSQAGDFQETQY

d_gene: .
v_gene: TRBV5-6
CDR3aa: ATSLGSYEQY

d_gene: .
v_gene: TRBV6-5
CDR3aa: ASSTSGQPTDTQY

d_gene: TRBD1
v_gene: TRBV4-1
CDR3aa: ASSQTGTGGSQSSGNTIY

d_gene: .
v_gene: TRBV15
CDR3aa: ATKPPLGRYPFTEAF

d_gene: TRBD2
v_gene: TRBV4-1
CDR3aa: ASSQDTPLGRTRSSYEQY

d_gene: TRBD2
v_gene: TRBV7-8
CDR3aa: ASSSGLAGGTYNEQF

d_gene: TRBD2
v_gene: TRBV28
CDR3aa: ASSGGDLRRSYEQY

d_gene: TRBD2
v_gene: TRBV5-1
CDR3aa: ATQFALAGGPLAETQY

d_gene: TRBD1
v_gene: TRBV19
CDR3aa: ASSLGQGYQPQH